What follows are 18 T cell receptor beta chains derived from one specimen sequenced in a study of CD8+ T cells in alopecia areata. The sample's treatment: oral pan-JAK inhibitor, 5-10 mg twice daily. The authors extracted RNA and reverse transcribed it into cDNA as the sequencing template. Produced via immunoSEQ multiplex PCR; TCRdb's table is partial and in-frame only. Of some 210,000 clones listed, 66% were seen once; the top ten hold over 1%. Sequenced material: CD4+ T cells sorted from blood, taken around week 44, from a patient treated with tofacitinib. The receptor set was obtained from a human donor with alopecia areata.

The chain combines TRBV2 with TRBJ2-1; D possibly matches TRBD1 or TRBD2 (5 bases each). This CDR3 is built from 13 residues. Trimming cost V 5 bases and J 10 bases, with 15 bases left between them. In germline, CDR1 is SNHLY, CDR2 FYNNEI. In DNA, the CDR3 is TGTGCCAGCAGTTCACAGGAGGTAGGCGAGCAGTTCTTC. It encodes CASSSQEVGEQFF.

In nucleotides, the CDR3 is TGTGCCTGGAGCCAACGGGCGAACACTGAAGCTTTCTTT. It is translated as CAWSQRANTEAFF. The rearrangement joins TRBV30 to TRBJ1-1; D is uncertain. V lost 3 bases to trimming and J lost 1 base, with 9 bases between them. CDR3 length: 13 residues. In germline, CDR1 is GTSNPN, CDR2 SVGIG (reference sequence).

V usage is TRBV29-1 and J usage is TRBJ1-5; a weak D match, TRBD1 (5 bases). V dropped 1 base and J dropped 11 bases, with 12 bases sitting between them. The CDR3 runs 12 residues. Germline V gene sequence: CDR1 SQVTM, CDR2 ANQGSEA. CDR3 amino acids: CSVEVGGGSQHF. The CDR3 bases are TGCAGCGTTGAAGTCGGGGGTGGCTCCCAGCATTTT.

This clone turned up a few times. This chain uses TRBV11-2 with TRBJ1-1; no definite D call. The length of the CDR3 is 13 residues. The germline gives CDR1 SGHAT, CDR2 FQNNGV. V gave up 4 bases and J gave up 1 base, with 7 bases separating them. This CDR3 reads CASSSTRNTEAFF. The CDR3 nucleotides read TGTGCCAGCAGCTCCACGAGGAACACTGAAGCTTTCTTT.

This clone was recorded at least ten times. J is TRBJ1-2 and V is TRBV19; no clear D. CDR1 and CDR2 from the germline V gene are LNHDA and SQIVND (reference sequence). The CDR3 loop spans 11 amino acids. Trimming cost V 4 bases and J 3 bases, with 3 bases left between them. This chain's CDR3 is CASSTYYGYTF. The CDR3 DNA follows: TGTGCCAGTAGTACCTACTATGGCTACACCTTC.

The rearrangement uses TRBV2 and TRBJ1-1, with a weak D call TRBD1 (5 bases). Germline CDR1 and CDR2: SNHLY and FYNNEI. V was pared by 4 bases and J by 1 base, with 16 bases between. This CDR3 is 16 amino acids long. In DNA form, the CDR3 reads TGTGCCAGCAGTGGTAGGCAGGGAGAATCGAACACTGAAGCTTTCTTT. Translated: CASSGRQGESNTEAFF.

This chain uses TRBV11-2 with TRBJ2-7; D is uncertain. Germline CDR1 is SGHAT and CDR2 is FQNNGV. The CDR3 consists of 11 residues. V was clipped by 3 bases and J by 5 bases, with 5 bases between them. CDR3 region: CASSFENEQYF. In DNA, the CDR3 is TGTGCCAGCAGCTTTGAGAACGAGCAGTACTTC.

CDR3 region: CASRTNADTQYF. The CDR3 DNA sequence: TGTGCCAGCAGAACAAACGCAGATACGCAGTATTTT. The chain links TRBV27 to TRBJ2-3; D gene uncertain. Germline V gene lookup returns CDR1 MNHEY and CDR2 SMNVEV (reference sequence). The ends were cut back, 6 bases at V and 4 bases at J, with 8 bases in the middle. This CDR3 region has 12 residues.

V and J are TRBV4-3 and TRBJ2-1; D call uncertain. Between the trimmed V and J ends, which lost 3 bases and 4 bases, there was a span of 13 bases. Germline V gene lookup returns CDR1 LGHNA and CDR2 YSLEER. The CDR3 covers 15 residues. The CDR3 sequence is CASSQNPGIYNEQFF. The CDR3 nucleotides are TGCGCCAGCAGCCAGAACCCTGGGATATACAATGAGCAGTTCTTC.

Only a few counts were recorded for this clone. V usage is TRBV29-1 and J usage is TRBJ2-1, with 9 nucleotides matching TRBD1. Germline V gene sequence: CDR1 SQVTM, CDR2 ANQGSEA. The J segment lost 6 bases and the V segment lost 6 bases, leaving 9 bases of the junction unmatched. This CDR3 has 14 amino acids. CDR3 bases: TGCAGCGTAAACAGGGGGCGCCCCGGCAATGAGCAGTTCTTC. This sequence encodes CSVNRGRPGNEQFF.

This clone was detected a few times. The gene calls are TRBV7-9 and TRBJ2-7; D unclear. The CDR3 runs 12 residues. Trimming stripped 5 bases from V and 6 bases from J, with 11 bases between. CDR1 is SEHNR and CDR2 is FQNEAQ in the germline V gene (reference sequence). The CDR3: CASSNNLGEQYF. Written as DNA, the CDR3 is TGTGCCAGCAGCAACAACCTCGGCGAGCAGTACTTC.

The chain uses TRBV1 and TRBJ1-4; the D segment call TRBD1 is taken from the table without a DNA check. TRBV1 represents a pseudogene. This CDR3 is built from 13 residues. CDR3 loop: CTSSQEQGGKLFF. As DNA, the CDR3 is TGCACCAGCAGCCAAGAACAGGGTGGAAAACTGTTTTTT.

This clone has a handful of counts. V usage is TRBV30 and J usage is TRBJ1-3, with TRBD1 matching over 7 bases. This CDR3 spans 15 amino acids. V was pared by 3 bases and J by 0 bases, with 5 bases of the junction left unmatched. The V gene's germline CDR1 is GTSNPN and CDR2 SVGIG (reference sequence). CDR3 residues: CAWRDRSRSGNTIYF. The CDR3 DNA reads as TGTGCCTGGAGGGACAGGTCCCGCTCTGGAAACACCATATATTTT.

The gene calls are TRBV19 and TRBJ1-1; tentatively, D is TRBD1 (6 bases). Trimming left V 5 bases short and J 1 base short, with 20 bases between. Looked up from germline, CDR1 is LNHDA and CDR2 is SQIVND (reference sequence). The CDR3 is 17 residues long. Here the CDR3 DNA reads TGTGCCAGTAGTTCCGATCTCACAGGGAAATGGAACACTGAAGCTTTCTTT. Amino acid sequence: CASSSDLTGKWNTEAFF.

The gene calls are TRBV30 and TRBJ2-2; D is possibly TRBD1 or TRBD2 (6 bases each). The CDR3 length is 15 residues. The V end was cut by 0 bases, the J end by 5 bases, with 13 bases between. Germline-derived CDR1 and CDR2 are GTSNPN and SVGIG (reference sequence). In DNA, the CDR3 is TGTGCCTGGAGTGTACTCAGGGGAGGAACCGGGGAGCTGTTTTTT. Encoded protein: CAWSVLRGGTGELFF.

The chain links TRBV27 to TRBJ1-5, with TRBD1 as a possible D gene (5 bases). The CDR3 loop spans 14 amino acids. Germline CDR1 MNHEY, CDR2 SMNVEV (reference sequence). Trimming took off 5 bases at V and 5 bases at J, with 13 bases between the two ends. The CDR3, as DNA: TGTGCCAGCAGTCCCGGGGGGTTCTATCAGCCCCAGCATTTT. This translates into CASSPGGFYQPQHF.

The table lists this clone with a count of one. The chain links TRBV27 to TRBJ2-6; TRBD1 agrees at 10 bases. Germline CDR1 MNHEY, CDR2 SMNVEV (reference sequence). The CDR3 is made up of 17 amino acids. The J segment lost 3 bases and the V segment lost 5 bases, leaving 7 bases of the junction unmatched. The CDR3 bases are TGTGCCAGCAGTCCGGGACAGGGGTTTGTTGGGGCCAACGTCCTGACTTTC. This gives the protein CASSPGQGFVGANVLTF.

V gene TRBV29-1 combines with J gene TRBJ1-1, with TRBD1 matching 8 bases. This CDR3 comprises 13 residues. In germline, CDR1 is SQVTM, CDR2 ANQGSEA. V lost 5 bases and J lost 3; bases outside the gene matches: 5. Here the CDR3 reads CSVRQGADTEAFF. The CDR3 DNA is TGCAGCGTTCGCCAGGGGGCGGACACTGAAGCTTTCTTT.